A selection of T cell receptor beta chains follows, all from one sample in a study of T cell responses to AZD1222 COVID-19 vaccine. The table came from immunoSEQ multiplex PCR; TCRdb's copy has only in-frame clones and leaves some out. The data show about 170,000 clones, 85% to 90% seen once. Sequencing used peripheral blood, obtained on day 0 of AZD1222 vaccination. These receptors came from an adult in good health. CDR3s include the opening cysteine and the closing phenylalanine or tryptophan. The order of the fields is clone size, V gene, D gene, J gene, CDR3 DNA, CDR3 protein. A D gene is named only where the DNA matches it firmly. Expanded clones are given a class, and other clones once, few, many or no size at all.

abundance: once
v_gene: TRBV6-4
d_gene: -
j_gene: TRBJ2-6
CDR3nt: TGTGCCAGCAGCCCGCTCAGCTCCTCAGACTCTGGGGCCAACGTCCTGACTTTC
CDR3aa: CASSPLSSSDSGANVLTF

abundance: -
v_gene: TRBV28
d_gene: TRBD1
j_gene: TRBJ2-7
CDR3nt: TGTGCCAGCAGCCCTCTCCGACAGGGAGCCTACGAGCAGTACTTC
CDR3aa: CASSPLRQGAYEQYF

abundance: once
v_gene: TRBV5-1
d_gene: -
j_gene: TRBJ1-3
CDR3nt: TGCGCCAGCAGCTCCTCCGGGGCCTCTGGAAACACCATATATTTT
CDR3aa: CASSSSGASGNTIYF

abundance: -
v_gene: TRBV5-1
d_gene: -
j_gene: TRBJ1-4
CDR3nt: TGCGCCAGCAGCCCCACAAGGGGTCAATCGGAAAAACTGTTTTTT
CDR3aa: CASSPTRGQSEKLFF

abundance: -
v_gene: TRBV18
d_gene: -
j_gene: TRBJ1-1
CDR3nt: TGTGCCAGCTCACCTCCCGGGAGGGTTTTAAGCACTGAAGCTTTCTTT
CDR3aa: CASSPPGRVLSTEAFF

abundance: -
v_gene: TRBV19
d_gene: TRBD1
j_gene: TRBJ1-2
CDR3nt: TGTGCCAGTACCTACCAGATGGGAAGGACAGGGCTATATGGCTACACCTTC
CDR3aa: CASTYQMGRTGLYGYTF

abundance: -
v_gene: TRBV6-1
d_gene: TRBD1
j_gene: TRBJ1-1
CDR3nt: TGTGCCAGCAGTGCGTCCGGGACAGTGATGAACACTGAAGCTTTCTTT
CDR3aa: CASSASGTVMNTEAFF

abundance: -
v_gene: TRBV18
d_gene: TRBD2
j_gene: TRBJ2-1
CDR3nt: TGTGCCAGCTCACCGGGACTAGCGGTTAACAATGAGCAGTTCTTC
CDR3aa: CASSPGLAVNNEQFF

abundance: -
v_gene: TRBV29-1
d_gene: TRBD1
j_gene: TRBJ2-2
CDR3nt: TGCAGCTACTCCGGACAGGGGAACACCGGGGAGCTGTTTTTT
CDR3aa: CSYSGQGNTGELFF

abundance: once
v_gene: TRBV6-5
d_gene: -
j_gene: TRBJ2-3
CDR3nt: TGTGCCAGCAGTCCCCGGTACACAGATACGCAGTATTTT
CDR3aa: CASSPRYTDTQYF

abundance: -
v_gene: TRBV10-1
d_gene: TRBD1
j_gene: TRBJ1-1
CDR3nt: TGCGCCAGCAGTGAATACAGGGGGCCACCGAACACTGAAGCTTTCTTT
CDR3aa: CASSEYRGPPNTEAFF

abundance: -
v_gene: TRBV11-2
d_gene: TRBD2
j_gene: TRBJ2-1
CDR3nt: TGTGCCAGCAGCTCCCGTCCTTCTAGCGGACGCACCAATGAGCAGTTCTTC
CDR3aa: CASSSRPSSGRTNEQFF

abundance: -
v_gene: TRBV15
d_gene: TRBD1
j_gene: TRBJ1-6
CDR3nt: TGTGCCACCAGCAGAACCGCGGGAGGGGGCTGGTCACCCCTCCACTTT
CDR3aa: CATSRTAGGGWSPLHF

abundance: -
v_gene: TRBV18
d_gene: -
j_gene: TRBJ2-2
CDR3nt: TGTGCCAGCTCACCAGGGGTCAAAAACACCGGGGAGCTGTTTTTT
CDR3aa: CASSPGVKNTGELFF

abundance: -
v_gene: TRBV4-1
d_gene: -
j_gene: TRBJ2-5
CDR3nt: TGCGCCAGCAGCCAACCAGACCAAGAGACCCAGTACTTC
CDR3aa: CASSQPDQETQYF

abundance: -
v_gene: TRBV11-1
d_gene: -
j_gene: TRBJ2-7
CDR3nt: TGTGCCAGCAACTCTGGCGGGGAGCAGTACTTC
CDR3aa: CASNSGGEQYF

abundance: -
v_gene: TRBV2
d_gene: TRBD1
j_gene: TRBJ2-6
CDR3nt: TGTGCCAGCAGTAGAATTCCTCCGGGACAGCCAGGCTCTGGGGCCAACGTCCTGACTTTC
CDR3aa: CASSRIPPGQPGSGANVLTF

abundance: once
v_gene: TRBV12-5
d_gene: -
j_gene: TRBJ1-5
CDR3nt: TGTGCTAGTGGTTTGCGGTCCCTAAACCGGGTTCAGCCCCAGCATTTT
CDR3aa: CASGLRSLNRVQPQHF

abundance: -
v_gene: TRBV5-4
d_gene: TRBD2
j_gene: TRBJ2-3
CDR3nt: TGTGCCAGCAGCTTGGCGCTAGCGGGAGGTACTACGCAGTATTTT
CDR3aa: CASSLALAGGTTQYF

abundance: -
v_gene: TRBV10-3
d_gene: TRBD2
j_gene: TRBJ2-5
CDR3nt: TGTGCCATCAGTGGGGCCGTACTAGCGGGAGGGCACCAAGAGACCCAGTACTTC
CDR3aa: CAISGAVLAGGHQETQYF

abundance: -
v_gene: TRBV20-1
d_gene: -
j_gene: TRBJ1-2
CDR3nt: TGCAGTGCTAGTGTTTCTCTCGGGGGGGCGCAGCACTATGGCTACACCTTC
CDR3aa: CSASVSLGGAQHYGYTF

abundance: -
v_gene: TRBV18
d_gene: -
j_gene: TRBJ1-1
CDR3nt: TGTGCCAGCTCACCGTTAAAATCAAACAGGGTATTAACTGAAGCTTTCTTT
CDR3aa: CASSPLKSNRVLTEAFF

abundance: -
v_gene: TRBV6-5
d_gene: -
j_gene: TRBJ1-6
CDR3nt: TGTGCCAGCGCAGGCGCCTCTAATTCACCCCTCCACTTT
CDR3aa: CASAGASNSPLHF

abundance: -
v_gene: TRBV6-5
d_gene: TRBD1
j_gene: TRBJ2-1
CDR3nt: TGTGCCAGCAGAGTCACAGGGGGGTCCTACAATGAGCAGTTCTTC
CDR3aa: CASRVTGGSYNEQFF

abundance: -
v_gene: TRBV7-2
d_gene: -
j_gene: TRBJ2-5
CDR3nt: TGTGCCAGCAGCCCCGCGGGGCACCAAGAGACCCAGTACTTC
CDR3aa: CASSPAGHQETQYF

abundance: -
v_gene: TRBV20-1
d_gene: TRBD1
j_gene: TRBJ1-5
CDR3nt: TGCAGTGCTAGTACCCTGACAGGGGGCCGCAATCAGCCCCAGCATTTT
CDR3aa: CSASTLTGGRNQPQHF

abundance: -
v_gene: TRBV30
d_gene: -
j_gene: TRBJ1-6
CDR3nt: TGTGCCTGGAGTGTGGGGGGGCCTACACCCCTCCACTTT
CDR3aa: CAWSVGGPTPLHF

abundance: -
v_gene: TRBV6-5
d_gene: TRBD1
j_gene: TRBJ2-1
CDR3nt: TGTGCCAGCACCCCCCAGGGGGCTGGGTACAATGAGCAGTTCTTC
CDR3aa: CASTPQGAGYNEQFF

abundance: -
v_gene: TRBV11-2
d_gene: -
j_gene: TRBJ1-2
CDR3nt: TGTGCCAGCAGCGAACGGGGGGTTCGGGACACCTTC
CDR3aa: CASSERGVRDTF